This T cell receptor beta chain was found in a study of vaccination and CD4 T cells after COVID-19. At the level of the study: Convalescent patients gave post-COVID blood a median around 91 days post-diagnosis, range 35 to 161. Median time from second vaccine dose to sampling was 72 days (14 to 241). Study-wide results and caveats: Spike mono-reactivity applied to 304 of 307 vaccine-specific clones detected in convalescent patients.

V lost 4 bases and J lost 0, with 22 bases in between. This CDR3 comprises 18 residues. Germline CDR1 SNHLY, CDR2 FYNNEI. Points on this clonotype: Its antigen remains unknown.

Cultured CD4+ T-cell DNA underwent Oncomine TCR Beta short-read sequencing. In TCRdb, the PCR reads were re-called with MiXCR into one record per CDR3 protein. The table records about 19,000 distinct CDR3 sequences, 45% to 50% of them present only once. Indicated treatment: roughly 10-day PBMC culture with coronavirus spike peptide pools or control peptides (ViraFEST assay). ViraFEST used peptide pools to expand antigen-specific T cells and subsequently sequenced their TCRs. The sequenced sample consisted of CD4+ T cells from blood, cultured in vitro. The TCR comes from a human donor who had recovered from COVID-19. This chain links TRBV2 with TRBJ2-7; weak D call: TRBD1 (6 bases). The CDR3 here is CASSVPATGQMPSYEQYF. CDR3 sequence (DNA): TGTGCCAGCAGTGTCCCTGCGACTGGACAGATGCCCTCCTACGAGCAGTACTTC.